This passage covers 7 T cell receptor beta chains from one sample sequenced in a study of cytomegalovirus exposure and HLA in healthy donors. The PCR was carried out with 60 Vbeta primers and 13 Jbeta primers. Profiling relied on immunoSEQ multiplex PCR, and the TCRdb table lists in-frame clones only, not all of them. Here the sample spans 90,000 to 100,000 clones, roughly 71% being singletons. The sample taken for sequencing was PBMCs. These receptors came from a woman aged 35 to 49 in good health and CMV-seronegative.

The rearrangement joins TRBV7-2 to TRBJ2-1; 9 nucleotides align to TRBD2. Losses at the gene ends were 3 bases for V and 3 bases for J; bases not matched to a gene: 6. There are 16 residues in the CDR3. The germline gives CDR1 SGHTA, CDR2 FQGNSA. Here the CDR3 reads CASSLGGGGYYNEQFF. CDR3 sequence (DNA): TGTGCCAGCAGCTTGGGCGGGGGGGGATACTACAATGAGCAGTTCTTC.

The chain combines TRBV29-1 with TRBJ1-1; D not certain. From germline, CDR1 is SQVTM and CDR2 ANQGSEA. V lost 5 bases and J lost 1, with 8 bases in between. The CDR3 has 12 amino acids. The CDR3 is CSVRESNTEAFF. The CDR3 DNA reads TGCAGCGTTCGGGAGTCGAACACTGAAGCTTTCTTT.

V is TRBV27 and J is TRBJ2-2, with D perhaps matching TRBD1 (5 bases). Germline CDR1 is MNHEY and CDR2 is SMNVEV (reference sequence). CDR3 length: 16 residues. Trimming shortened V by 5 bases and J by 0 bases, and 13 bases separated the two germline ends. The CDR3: CASSPQTVSNTGELFF. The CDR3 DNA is TGTGCCAGCAGTCCGCAGACAGTTTCGAACACCGGGGAGCTGTTTTTT.

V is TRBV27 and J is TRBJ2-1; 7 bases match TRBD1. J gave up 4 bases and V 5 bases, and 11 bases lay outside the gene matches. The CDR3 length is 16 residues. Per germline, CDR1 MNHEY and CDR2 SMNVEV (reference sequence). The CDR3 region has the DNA TGTGCCAGCAGTCTAGACTCCGGGACAGTTTACAATGAGCAGTTCTTC. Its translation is CASSLDSGTVYNEQFF.

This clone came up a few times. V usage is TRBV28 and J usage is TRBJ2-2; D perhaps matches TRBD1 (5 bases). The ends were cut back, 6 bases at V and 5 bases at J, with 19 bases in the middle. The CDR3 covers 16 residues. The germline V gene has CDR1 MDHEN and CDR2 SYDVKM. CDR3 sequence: CASSSFGSGYTGELFF. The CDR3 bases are TGTGCCAGCAGCAGTTTTGGTTCAGGGTATACCGGGGAGCTGTTTTTT.

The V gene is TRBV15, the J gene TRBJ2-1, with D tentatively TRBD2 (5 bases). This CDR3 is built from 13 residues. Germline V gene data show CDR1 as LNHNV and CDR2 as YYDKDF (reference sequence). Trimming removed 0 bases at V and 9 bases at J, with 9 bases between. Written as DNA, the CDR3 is TGTGCCACCAGCAGAGAGTCGGGGAGTGAGCAGTTCTTC. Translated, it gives CATSRESGSEQFF.

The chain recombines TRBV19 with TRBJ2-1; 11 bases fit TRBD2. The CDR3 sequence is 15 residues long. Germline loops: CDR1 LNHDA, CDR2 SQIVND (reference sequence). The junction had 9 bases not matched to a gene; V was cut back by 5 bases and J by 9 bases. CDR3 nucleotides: TGTGCCAGTAGTGGAGTAGCGGGGGGGCCTAGTGAGCAGTTCTTC. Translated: CASSGVAGGPSEQFF.